Reported below is one T cell receptor beta chain. The antigen remains unidentified. The sample is drawn from a study of vaccination and CD4 T cells after COVID-19. Study-level findings and limits: Reactive clonotype counts went from median 21 after infection to 30 to 45 after vaccination, nonsignificantly.

The CDR3 has 12 amino acids. After removal of 2 bases from V and 9 bases from J, the junction contained 0 bases not matched to a gene. Germline assignment: CDR1 MNHEY and CDR2 SVGAGI. Treatment described: roughly 10-day PBMC culture with coronavirus spike peptide pools or control peptides (ViraFEST assay). The unexposed donor provided CD4+ T cells, which were taken before the COVID-19 pandemic (2011-2018). First, ViraFEST expanded antigen-specific T cells with peptide pools, and next it sequenced the TCRs. The Oncomine TCR Beta short-read assay generated sequence data from the DNA of cultured CD4+ T cells. TCRdb ran MiXCR on the PCR reads and lists one entry per CDR3 protein. The sample consists of around 7,000 distinct CDR3 sequences, roughly 41% of them appearing once.

The sequence came from a human donor in good health. The rearrangement links TRBV6-5 to TRBJ2-5; 10 positions agree with TRBD1. Sequencing was carried out using CD4+ T cells from blood, cultured in vitro. CDR3 nucleotide sequence: TGTGCCAGCAGTTACGGGACAGGGGCCCAGTACTTC. Its protein is CASSYGTGAQYF.